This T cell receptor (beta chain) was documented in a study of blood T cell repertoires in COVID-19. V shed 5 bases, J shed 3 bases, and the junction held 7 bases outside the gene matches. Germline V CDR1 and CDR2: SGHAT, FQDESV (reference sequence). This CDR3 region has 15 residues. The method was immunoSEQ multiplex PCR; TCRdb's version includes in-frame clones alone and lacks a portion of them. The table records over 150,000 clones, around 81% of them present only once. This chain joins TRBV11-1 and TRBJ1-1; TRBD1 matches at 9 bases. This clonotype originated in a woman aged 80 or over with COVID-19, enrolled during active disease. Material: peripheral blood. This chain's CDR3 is CASSPRTGEDTEAFF. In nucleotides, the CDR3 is TGTGCCAGCAGCCCCCGGACAGGGGAGGACACTGAAGCTTTCTTT.